This T cell receptor (beta chain) is from a study of blood T cell repertoires in COVID-19. Study as a whole: The cDNA or gDNA used as material had been derived from T cells, B-cell-depleted T cells, or PBMCs.

Germline assignment: CDR1 SGHRS and CDR2 YFSETQ. V trimming: 2 bases; J trimming: 1 base; junction bases outside the gene matches: 3. The CDR3 consists of 14 residues. As processed by the authors: Reference gene primers were amplified, and this amplification served to estimate nucleated cell counts. Measured with immunoSEQ multiplex PCR; TCRdb has only the in-frame clones, and not every one. The V and J calls and clone size were taken over from that table, and D and trimming were inferred from the DNA. The table shows under 250,000 clones, with over 80% occurring only once. The sample comprised peripheral blood. The rearrangement joins TRBV5-1 to TRBJ2-7; 7 bases align to TRBD1. The receptor's source is a woman aged 55-70 years with active or convalescent COVID-19. CDR3 DNA: TGCGCCAGCAGCTTACACAGGGGATCCTACGAGCAGTACTTC. Protein: CASSLHRGSYEQYF.